This TCR beta chain was captured in a study of Ad26.COV2.S vaccination and SARS-CoV-2 variants. Here immunoSEQ multiplex PCR was the method, and the copy in TCRdb shows in-frame clones only, minus some. In the table there are about 260,000 clones, around 88% of which are singletons. The ends lost 5 bases at V and 7 bases at J; junction bases unmatched: 6. The CDR3 loop spans 13 amino acids. Germline-derived CDR1 and CDR2 are LNHDA and SQIVND (reference sequence). Treatment in this sample: 15 to 20 received Ad26.COV2.S at low or high dose, single or two shots; several received placebo; per-sample allocation not given. Sampling occurred on day 63 after the first vaccine or placebo injection.

This TCR derives from a person between 18 and 60 years old who received the Ad26.COV2.S COVID-19 vaccine or a placebo. The sample consisted of peripheral blood, taken in a trial of Ad26.COV2.S vaccine versus placebo. This chain links TRBV19 with TRBJ1-1; 8 bases are a match to TRBD1. The CDR3 protein is CASSANRGSEAFF. The CDR3 DNA is TGTGCCAGTAGTGCTAACAGGGGGAGTGAAGCTTTCTTT.